This passage covers 5 T cell receptor beta chains from one sample sequenced in a study of shared clonotypes between healthy human individuals. The repertoire was sequenced with immunoSEQ multiplex PCR; TCRdb's copy has only in-frame clones and lacks some. The table shows some 1,900,000 clones, with just under 95% occurring only once. In the naive CD8 group, cells lacked CD45RO and were positively selected for CCR7, so terminally differentiated effector memory CD45RA+ cells were left out. Sequencing used naive CD8+ T cells sorted from blood. These receptors were taken from a man aged 18 to 29 in good health.

V and J are TRBV7-9 and TRBJ2-3; D is uncertain. CDR1 is SEHNR, CDR2 FQNEAQ, per germline (reference sequence). Trimming removed 4 bases at V and 0 bases at J, with 8 bases between. The CDR3 runs 14 residues. CDR3 nucleotides: TGTGCCAGCAGCTCTACGGATAGCACAGATACGCAGTATTTT. It encodes CASSSTDSTDTQYF. The full variable domain, its missing parts supplied by reference TRBV7-9 and TRBJ2-3, is DTGVSQNPRHKITKRGQNVTFRCDPISEHNRLYWYRQTLGQGPEFLTYFQNEAQLEKSRLLSDRFSAERPKGSFSTLEIQRTEQGDSAMYLCASSSTDSTDTQYFGPGTRLTVL.

This chain links TRBV5-4 with TRBJ1-1; no clear D. Germline V CDR1 and CDR2: SGHNT, YYREEE (reference sequence). CDR3 length: 14 residues. Trimming pared 3 bases from V and 4 bases from J, leaving 13 bases between. The CDR3 nucleotides are TGTGCCAGCAGCTCCGGACTGATGGGCACTGAAGCTTTCTTT. Translation: CASSSGLMGTEAFF.

This chain joins TRBV6-4 and TRBJ2-3; D perhaps matches TRBD2 (5 bases). Between the trimmed V and J ends, which lost 2 bases and 9 bases, there was a span of 18 bases. This CDR3 spans 15 amino acids. The germline V gene has CDR1 MRHNA and CDR2 SNTAGT. The CDR3 DNA reads as TGTGCCAGCAGTGACGACGTCGGGGAGATGAACACGCAGTATTTT. Translation gives CASSDDVGEMNTQYF.

Here the CDR3 reads CASSYTQAEQYF. The CDR3 nucleotides read TGTGCCAGCAGTTACACACAGGCCGAGCAGTACTTC. The chain is built from TRBV6-6 and TRBJ2-7; D may be TRBD1 (5 bases). Between the trimmed V and J ends, which lost 2 bases and 6 bases, there was a span of 8 bases. This CDR3 comprises 12 residues. CDR1 and CDR2 (germline): MNHNY, SVGAGI (reference sequence).

The genes are TRBV7-9 and TRBJ2-7; TRBD1 matches 7 bases. The CDR3 covers 14 residues. CDR1 is SEHNR and CDR2 is FQNEAQ in the germline V gene (reference sequence). V trimming: 5 bases; J trimming: 3 bases; junction bases outside the gene matches: 7. CDR3 nucleotides: TGTGCCAGCAGCAACCGGGACAGCCTCTACGAGCAGTACTTC. Residues: CASSNRDSLYEQYF.